Listed here are 27 T cell receptor beta chains from one sample, sequenced in a study of blood T cell repertoires in COVID-19. Libraries were prepared by immunoSEQ multiplex PCR; TCRdb keeps only in-frame clonotypes and omits some of them. Counted here are over 400,000 clones, about nine tenths occurring once; the ten biggest clones make up over 1.1%. Sequenced: peripheral blood. The receptors were sampled from a young woman with active or convalescent COVID-19.

This rearrangement joins TRBV18 to TRBJ2-7; 13 nucleotides agree with TRBD2. CDR3 size: 16 residues. After removal of 4 bases from V and 6 bases from J, the junction contained 9 bases not matched to a gene. CDR1 KGHSH and CDR2 LQKENI come from the germline V gene. In nucleotides, the CDR3 is TGTGCCAGCTCACGGACTAGCGGGGGCCGGGGCCTCGAGCAGTACTTC. As protein: CASSRTSGGRGLEQYF.

Points on this clone: An end of the junction differs from the germline gene, which may be a read error. V usage is TRBV10-3 and J usage is TRBJ1-1; 9 bases line up with TRBD1. This CDR3 has 11 amino acids. Looked up from germline, CDR1 is ENHRY and CDR2 is SYGVKD. CDR3 DNA sequence: TGTGCCATCAGTGAGACCCGGGACAGGGCGTTT. It specifies CAISETRDRAF.

The V call is TRBV27, the J call TRBJ2-7; tentatively, D is TRBD1 (6 bases). Trimming took 3 bases from V and 2 from J, leaving 11 bases between them. Germline CDR1 MNHEY, CDR2 SMNVEV (reference sequence). The CDR3 is 14 amino acids. The CDR3 here is CASSFSGQPYEQYF. CDR3 nucleotide sequence: TGTGCCAGCAGTTTTTCAGGACAGCCCTACGAGCAGTACTTC.

CDR3 region: CASNRVEYEQYF. CDR3 DNA sequence: TGTGCCAGCAACAGGGTGGAATACGAGCAGTACTTC. The chain links TRBV2 to TRBJ2-7; TRBD1 is a possible D gene (6 bases). This CDR3 comprises 12 residues. Trimming left V 7 bases short and J 4 bases short, with 11 bases between. Germline assignment: CDR1 SNHLY and CDR2 FYNNEI.

The chain uses TRBV15 and TRBJ1-2; tentatively, D is TRBD1 (6 bases). Germline-derived CDR1 and CDR2 are LNHNV and YYDKDF (reference sequence). V lost 5 bases and J 4 bases, leaving 17 bases between the germline ends. The CDR3 consists of 15 residues. CDR3 sequence: CATSLRGGRVYGYTF. The DNA of the CDR3 is TGTGCCACCAGCCTGCGGGGGGGCCGAGTCTATGGCTACACCTTC.

This clone was seen a few times. This chain connects TRBV6-6 to TRBJ1-1; D is unclear. The CDR3 length is 16 residues. Germline CDR1 MNHNY, CDR2 SVGAGI (reference sequence). V lost 7 bases, J lost 0 bases, and 18 bases lay in between. The CDR3 nucleotides read TGTGCCAGCACCCCCCTGAGTTACGACATGAACACTGAAGCTTTCTTT. Its translation: CASTPLSYDMNTEAFF.

Worth noting for this clone: Other DNA sequences in the sample encode the same CDR3. V usage is TRBV6-1 and J usage is TRBJ1-1; no definite D call. V lost 0 bases, J lost 5 bases, and 7 bases lay in between. This CDR3 comprises 13 residues. Germline V gives CDR1 MNHNS, CDR2 SASEGT. CDR3 sequence (DNA): TGTGCCAGCAGTGAAGCTCGGGGTACTGAAGCTTTCTTT. Translating gives CASSEARGTEAFF.

This clone was found a few times. The V and J genes are TRBV9 and TRBJ2-7, with 16 bases lining up with TRBD2. Germline CDR1 and CDR2: SGDLS and YYNGEE. The junction had 7 bases not matched to a gene; V was cut back by 4 bases and J by 6 bases. The CDR3 spans 16 residues. Here the CDR3 DNA reads TGTGCCAGCAGCCTGGGACTAGCGGGGGGGAACTTCGAGCAGTACTTC. As protein: CASSLGLAGGNFEQYF.

The chain combines TRBV5-4 with TRBJ2-7, with 8 bases aligning to TRBD2. The trim removed 4 bases at V and 0 bases at J, leaving 6 bases unmatched. The CDR3 totals 15 residues. Germline loops: CDR1 SGHNT, CDR2 YYREEE (reference sequence). For the CDR3, the DNA is TGTGCCAGCAGCGGGGACGGGAGGGCCTCCTACGAGCAGTACTTC. This encodes CASSGDGRASYEQYF.

This clone was counted a few times. The V and J genes are TRBV6-5 and TRBJ1-5, with D unclear. Germline V gives CDR1 MNHEY, CDR2 SVGAGI. The germline V and J ends were trimmed by 6 bases and 0 bases, with 12 bases remaining between them. The CDR3 consists of 15 residues. The CDR3 DNA sequence: TGTGCCAGCAGATATGAAGACTATAGCAATCAGCCCCAGCATTTT. Protein sequence: CASRYEDYSNQPQHF.

DNA for the CDR3: TGTGCCAGCAGCCAAGCGGGGGGCCGGTACAATGAGCAGTTCTTC. Protein product: CASSQAGGRYNEQFF. The chain carries TRBV3-1 (or the pseudogene TRBV3-2) and TRBJ2-1, with D perhaps TRBD2 (7 bases). This CDR3 region has 15 residues. Germline assignment: CDR1 LGHDT and CDR2 YNNKEL (reference sequence). Trimming removed 1 base from V and 4 bases from J, with 11 bases in between.

V gene TRBV19 combines with J gene TRBJ2-1; D is perhaps TRBD1 (5 bases). In germline, CDR1 is LNHDA, CDR2 SQIVND (reference sequence). Trimming took 4 bases from V and 5 from J, leaving 9 bases between them. The CDR3 is 13 residues long. The CDR3 bases are TGTGCCAGTAGTAAAACACAGGACAATGAGCAGTTCTTC. It codes for CASSKTQDNEQFF. The whole variable domain, remainder taken from reference TRBV19 and TRBJ2-1, is DGGITQSPKYLFRKEGQNVTLSCEQNLNHDAMYWYRQDPGQGLRLIYYSQIVNDFQKGDIAEGYSVSREKKESFPLTVTSAQKNPTAFYLCASSKTQDNEQFFGPGTRLTVL.

The chain employs TRBV4-1 and TRBJ2-3, with a weak D call TRBD1 (5 bases). The CDR3 is 12 residues long. Between the trimmed V and J ends, which lost 0 bases and 14 bases, there was a span of 12 bases. Per the germline V gene, CDR1 is MGHRA and CDR2 is YSYEKL. Written as DNA, the CDR3 is TGCGCCAGCAGCCAAGAGGCAGGGATATTGTATTTT. Translation gives CASSQEAGILYF.

V gene TRBV7-2 combines with J gene TRBJ2-2; no definite D call. The CDR3 contains 12 residues. CDR1 is SGHTA, CDR2 FQGNSA, per germline. Trimming took 4 bases from V and 7 from J, leaving 7 bases between them. The CDR3 DNA sequence: TGTGCCAGCAGCTCGTTTGTCGGGGAGCTGTTTTTT. This codes for CASSSFVGELFF. Combining the CDR3 with reference TRBV7-2 and TRBJ2-2 gives the whole variable domain GAGVSQSPSNKVTEKGKDVELRCDPISGHTALYWYRQSLGQGLEFLIYFQGNSAPDKSGLPSDRFSAERTGGSVSTLTIQRTQQEDSAVYLCASSSFVGELFFGEGSRLTVL.

This clone was found a few times. The chain has TRBV30 and TRBJ2-3, with D possibly TRBD2 on 5 matching bases. The CDR3 consists of 13 residues. Germline loops: CDR1 GTSNPN, CDR2 SVGIG (reference sequence). The germline V and J ends were trimmed by 7 bases and 3 bases, with 14 bases remaining between them. CDR3 residues: CAFAKRGTDTQYF. The DNA for the CDR3 is TGTGCCTTCGCAAAACGAGGGACAGATACGCAGTATTTT.

The chain uses TRBV6-5 and TRBJ2-5, with 8 bases matching TRBD2. V trimming: 5 bases; J trimming: 5 bases; junction bases outside the gene matches: 7. CDR3 length equals 14 residues. The V gene's germline CDR1 is MNHEY and CDR2 SVGAGI. CDR3 sequence reads: CASSPRGARETQYF. The CDR3 DNA is TGTGCCAGCAGTCCGCGGGGGGCGAGGGAGACCCAGTACTTC.

This clone was picked up one time. The rearrangement joins TRBV28 to TRBJ1-1; D possibly corresponds to TRBD1 (5 bases). Germline V gene data show CDR1 as MDHEN and CDR2 as SYDVKM. The CDR3 contains 14 residues. The ends were cut back, 2 bases at V and 1 base at J, with 8 bases in the middle. The CDR3 nucleotides are TGTGCCAGCAGTTTAAGGCAGGGGAACACTGAAGCTTTCTTT. Translated: CASSLRQGNTEAFF.

The chain is built from TRBV3-1 (or the pseudogene TRBV3-2) and TRBJ2-5, with D tentatively TRBD2 (5 bases). The germline V gene encodes CDR1 LGHDT and CDR2 YNNKEL (reference sequence). With 1 base removed from V and 5 bases from J, the gap between germline ends came to 8 bases. The CDR3 extends over 13 amino acids. Here the CDR3 reads CASSQVVAETQYF. The CDR3 DNA follows: TGTGCCAGCAGCCAAGTCGTAGCGGAGACCCAGTACTTC.

The gene calls are TRBV6-5 and TRBJ2-7, with 7 bases fitting TRBD2. Germline V gene sequence: CDR1 MNHEY, CDR2 SVGAGI. V dropped 5 bases and J dropped 3; count of bases not matched to a gene: 4. This CDR3 comprises 13 residues. The CDR3 loop reads CASSRAGRYEQYF. The CDR3, as DNA: TGTGCCAGCAGTCGAGCGGGGCGCTACGAGCAGTACTTC.

V is TRBV4-1 and J is TRBJ1-2; TRBD1 matches 10 bases. The junction had 7 bases not matched to a gene; V was cut back by 3 bases and J by 3 bases. The CDR3 length is 16 residues. The V gene's germline CDR1 is MGHRA and CDR2 YSYEKL. The chain's CDR3 is CASSHTVTGGDYGYTF. The CDR3 DNA reads TGCGCCAGCAGCCACACGGTGACAGGGGGCGACTATGGCTACACCTTC.

The CDR3 region is CASSLRQGAGYEQYF. The CDR3 coding sequence is TGCGCCAGCAGCTTAAGACAGGGGGCAGGATACGAGCAGTACTTC. The rearrangement joins TRBV5-1 to TRBJ2-7; 10 bases are a match to TRBD1. This CDR3 region has 15 residues. J gave up 4 bases and V 2 bases, and 6 bases lay outside the gene matches. Germline-derived CDR1 and CDR2 are SGHRS and YFSETQ.

This clone showed up just a few times. This chain connects TRBV7-9 to TRBJ1-1, with D uncertain. The V and J ends lost 6 bases and 4 bases respectively, with 15 bases between them. CDR3 length: 14 residues. Germline CDR1 SEHNR, CDR2 FQNEAQ (reference sequence). CDR3 in DNA: TGTGCCAGCAGTTTTTCCCGTGAGGCCACTGAAGCTTTCTTT. Translation gives CASSFSREATEAFF.

The chain carries TRBV19 and TRBJ1-1, with 8 positions matching TRBD1. CDR1 LNHDA and CDR2 SQIVND come from the germline V gene (reference sequence). This CDR3 has 16 amino acids. J lost 1 base, V lost 3 bases, and 7 bases had no gene match. The CDR3 nucleotides are TGTGCCAGTAGTATTGACAGGGGACGTCCGAACACTGAAGCTTTCTTT. This translates into CASSIDRGRPNTEAFF.

This chain connects TRBV14 to TRBJ2-7, with TRBD2 matching 9 bases. The CDR3 spans 15 residues. CDR1 and CDR2 from the germline V gene are SGHDN and FVKESK. V was clipped by 1 base and J by 4 bases; unmatched bases: 5. The CDR3 spells CASSQVSGSRYEQYF. The DNA for the CDR3 is TGTGCCAGCAGCCAAGTTAGCGGGAGTAGATACGAGCAGTACTTC.

This clone occurred a few times. The rearrangement uses TRBV19 and TRBJ1-1; 9 bases fit TRBD1. With V trimmed by 7 bases and J by 1 base, 10 bases remained unmatched. Germline V CDR1 and CDR2: LNHDA, SQIVND (reference sequence). The CDR3 is 16 residues long. Written as DNA, the CDR3 is TGTGCCAGTATACCCGGACAGGGGAAGGCGAACACTGAAGCTTTCTTT. It yields the protein CASIPGQGKANTEAFF.

The rearrangement joins TRBV3-1 (or the pseudogene TRBV3-2) to TRBJ1-2; 8 positions agree with TRBD1. Germline-derived CDR1 and CDR2 are LGHDT and YNNKEL (reference sequence). With V trimmed by 4 bases and J by 5 bases, 9 bases remained unmatched. This CDR3 comprises 15 residues. CDR3 sequence reads: CASSPSWTGNYGYTF. In DNA form, the CDR3 reads TGTGCCAGCAGCCCCTCTTGGACAGGGAATTATGGCTACACCTTC.

This chain joins TRBV6-5 and TRBJ2-2, with TRBD2 matching 8 bases. This CDR3 spans 14 amino acids. Trimming took 6 bases from V and 4 from J; bases not matched to a gene: 4. Germline values: CDR1 MNHEY, CDR2 SVGAGI. The CDR3 region has the DNA TGTGCCAGCAGGGCCGGGACTAGCACCGGGGAGCTGTTTTTT. Its translation: CASRAGTSTGELFF.